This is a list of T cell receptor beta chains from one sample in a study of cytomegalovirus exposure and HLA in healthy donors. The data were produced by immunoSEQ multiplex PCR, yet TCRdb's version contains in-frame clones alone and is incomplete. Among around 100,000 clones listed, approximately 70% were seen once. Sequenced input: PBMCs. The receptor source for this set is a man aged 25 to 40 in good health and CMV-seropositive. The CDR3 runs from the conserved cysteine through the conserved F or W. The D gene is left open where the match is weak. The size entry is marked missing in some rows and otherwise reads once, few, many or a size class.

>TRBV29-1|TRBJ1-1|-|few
CSVDWGQNTEAFF
TGCAGCGTTGATTGGGGGCAGAACACTGAAGCTTTCTTT
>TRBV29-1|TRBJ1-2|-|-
CSVEDDYGYTF
TGCAGCGTTGAAGACGACTATGGCTACACCTTC
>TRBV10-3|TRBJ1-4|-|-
CATRGGRDDEKLFF
TGTGCCACCCGGGGGGGCAGGGATGACGAAAAACTGTTTTTT
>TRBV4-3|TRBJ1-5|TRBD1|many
CASSQRTGRPQHF
TGCGCCAGCAGCCAAAGGACAGGAAGGCCCCAGCATTTT
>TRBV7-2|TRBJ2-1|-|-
CASSWGLQQFF
TGTGCCAGCAGCTGGGGACTTCAGCAGTTCTTC
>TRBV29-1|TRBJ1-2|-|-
CSVELRGYGYTF
TGCAGCGTTGAATTGAGGGGGTATGGCTACACCTTC
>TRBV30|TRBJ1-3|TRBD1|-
CAWSELDRIGNTIYF
TGTGCCTGGAGTGAACTGGACAGGATTGGAAACACCATATATTTT
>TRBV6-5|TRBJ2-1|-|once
CASSTLGLANEQFF
TGTGCCAGCAGTACCCTGGGACTGGCCAATGAGCAGTTCTTC
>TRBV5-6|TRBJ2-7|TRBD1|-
CASGRGLGEQYF
TGTGCCAGCGGCAGGGGGCTAGGCGAGCAGTACTTC
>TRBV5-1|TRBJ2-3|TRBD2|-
CASSLDVTSGSTDTQYF
TGCGCCAGCAGCTTGGATGTGACTAGCGGGAGCACAGATACGCAGTATTTT
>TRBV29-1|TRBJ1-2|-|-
CSVKRRSYGYTF
TGCAGCGTTAAGAGGAGGAGCTATGGCTACACCTTC
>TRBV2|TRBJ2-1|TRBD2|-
CASSFRLASNEQFF
TGTGCCAGCAGTTTTAGACTAGCTTCGAATGAGCAGTTCTTC
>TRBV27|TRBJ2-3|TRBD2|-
CASSSRTRGDTQYF
TGTGCCAGCAGTTCTAGGACTAGGGGAGATACGCAGTATTTT
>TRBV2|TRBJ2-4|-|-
CASSDKGPGKNIQYF
TGTGCCAGCAGTGACAAGGGGCCGGGCAAAAACATTCAGTACTTC
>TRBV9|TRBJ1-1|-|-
CASSPNDRYTEAFF
TGTGCCAGCAGTCCAAACGACAGGTACACTGAAGCTTTCTTT
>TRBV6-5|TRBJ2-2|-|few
CASRGRGPNTGELFF
TGTGCCAGCAGGGGGCGTGGTCCGAACACCGGGGAGCTGTTTTTT
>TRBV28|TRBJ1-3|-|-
CASSFAGNSGNTIYF
TGTGCCAGCAGTTTCGCAGGGAACTCTGGAAACACCATATATTTT
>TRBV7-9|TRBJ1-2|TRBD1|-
CASSARTGGEGYGYTF
TGTGCCAGCAGCGCCCGGACAGGGGGCGAGGGCTATGGCTACACCTTC
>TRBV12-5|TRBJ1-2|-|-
CASGLVYSYGYTF
TGTGCTAGTGGTTTGGTCTATAGCTATGGCTACACCTTC
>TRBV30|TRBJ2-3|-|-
CASLAITDTQYF
TGTGCGAGCCTAGCGATCACAGATACGCAGTATTTT
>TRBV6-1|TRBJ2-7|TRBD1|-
CASSEQGEVYEQYF
TGTGCCAGCAGTGAACAGGGGGAAGTGTACGAGCAGTACTTC
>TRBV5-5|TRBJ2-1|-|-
CASSLARVSSYNEQFF
TGTGCCAGCAGCTTGGCCAGGGTTAGCTCCTACAATGAGCAGTTCTTC